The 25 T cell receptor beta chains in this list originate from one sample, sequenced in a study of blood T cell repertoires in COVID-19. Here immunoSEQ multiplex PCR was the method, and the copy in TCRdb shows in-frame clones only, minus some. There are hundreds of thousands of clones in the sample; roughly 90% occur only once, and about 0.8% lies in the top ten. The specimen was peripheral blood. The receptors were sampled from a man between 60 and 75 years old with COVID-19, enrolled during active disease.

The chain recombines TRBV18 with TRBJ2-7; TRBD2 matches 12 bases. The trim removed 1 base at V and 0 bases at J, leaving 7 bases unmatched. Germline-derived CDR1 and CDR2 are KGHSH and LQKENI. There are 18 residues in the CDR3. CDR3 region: CASSPLELAGGRSYEQYF. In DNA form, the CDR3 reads TGTGCCAGCTCACCACTGGAACTAGCGGGAGGACGCTCCTACGAGCAGTACTTC.

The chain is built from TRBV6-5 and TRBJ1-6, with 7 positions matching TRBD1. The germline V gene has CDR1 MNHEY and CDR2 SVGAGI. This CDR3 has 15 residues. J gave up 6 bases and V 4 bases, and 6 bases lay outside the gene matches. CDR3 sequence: CASSSRQGGNSPLHF. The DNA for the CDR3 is TGTGCCAGCAGTTCAAGACAGGGCGGTAATTCACCCCTCCACTTT.

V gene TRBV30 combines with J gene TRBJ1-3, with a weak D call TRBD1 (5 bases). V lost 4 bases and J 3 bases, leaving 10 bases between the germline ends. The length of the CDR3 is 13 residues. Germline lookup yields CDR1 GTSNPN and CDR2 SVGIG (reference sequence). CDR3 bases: TGTGCCTGGATGGTCACAGGTGGAAACACCATATATTTT. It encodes CAWMVTGGNTIYF.

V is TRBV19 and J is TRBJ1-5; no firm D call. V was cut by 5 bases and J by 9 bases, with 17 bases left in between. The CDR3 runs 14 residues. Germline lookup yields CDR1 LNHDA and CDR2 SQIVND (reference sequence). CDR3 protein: CASSWTGVSSPQHF. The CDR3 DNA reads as TGTGCCAGTAGTTGGACCGGGGTCTCATCGCCCCAGCATTTT.

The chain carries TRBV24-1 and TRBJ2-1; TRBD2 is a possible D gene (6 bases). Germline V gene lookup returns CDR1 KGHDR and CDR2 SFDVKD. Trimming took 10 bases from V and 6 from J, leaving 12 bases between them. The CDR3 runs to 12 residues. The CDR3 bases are TGTGCCACAACTAGCTTGAGCAATGAGCAGTTCTTC. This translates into CATTSLSNEQFF.

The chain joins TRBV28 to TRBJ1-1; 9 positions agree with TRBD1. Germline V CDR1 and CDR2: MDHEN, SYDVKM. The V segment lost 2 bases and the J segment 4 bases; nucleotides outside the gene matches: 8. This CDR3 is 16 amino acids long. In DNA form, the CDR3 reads TGTGCCAGCAGTTTAACCTCCGGGACAGGGAGCACTGAAGCTTTCTTT. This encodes CASSLTSGTGSTEAFF.

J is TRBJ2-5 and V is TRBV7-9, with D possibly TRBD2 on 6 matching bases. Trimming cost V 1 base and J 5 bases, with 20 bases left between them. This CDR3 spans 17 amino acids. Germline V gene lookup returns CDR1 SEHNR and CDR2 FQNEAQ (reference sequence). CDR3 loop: CASSLGALATNLETQYF. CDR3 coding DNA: TGTGCCAGCAGCTTAGGCGCCCTAGCGACGAATCTGGAGACCCAGTACTTC. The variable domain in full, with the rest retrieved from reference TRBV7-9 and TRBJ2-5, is DTGVSQNPRHKITKRGQNVTFRCDPISEHNRLYWYRQTLGQGPEFLTYFQNEAQLEKSRLLSDRFSAERPKGSFSTLEIQRTEQGDSAMYLCASSLGALATNLETQYFGPGTRLLVL.

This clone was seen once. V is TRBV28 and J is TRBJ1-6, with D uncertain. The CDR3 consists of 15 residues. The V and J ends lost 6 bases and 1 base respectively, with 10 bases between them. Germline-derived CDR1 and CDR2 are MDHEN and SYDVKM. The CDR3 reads CASRGRLSYNSPLHF. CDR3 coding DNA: TGTGCCAGCAGGGGGAGACTATCCTATAATTCACCCCTCCACTTT. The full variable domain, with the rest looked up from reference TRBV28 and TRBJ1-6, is DVKVTQSSRYLVKRTGEKVFLECVQDMDHENMFWYRQDPGLGLRLIYFSYDVKMKEKGDIPEGYSVSREKKERFSLILESASTNQTSMYLCASRGRLSYNSPLHFGNGTRLTVT.

CDR3 bases: TGTGCCAGCAGCCCGGGGGGGGAGTTGAACAATTCACCCCTCCACTTT. Its protein is CASSPGGELNNSPLHF. The J gene is TRBJ1-6, the V gene TRBV7-6; D possibly corresponds to TRBD1 (5 bases). Germline V CDR1 and CDR2: SGHVS, FNYEAQ. The CDR3 totals 16 residues. V was trimmed by 5 bases and J by 7 bases, leaving 18 bases between them.

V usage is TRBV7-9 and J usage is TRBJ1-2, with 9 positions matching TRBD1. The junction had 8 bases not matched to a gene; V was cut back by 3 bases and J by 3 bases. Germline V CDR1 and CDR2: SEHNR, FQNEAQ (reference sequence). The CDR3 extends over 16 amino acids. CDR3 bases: TGTGCCAGCAGCTTGCCACTACAGGGGGCGGACTATGGCTACACCTTC. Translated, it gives CASSLPLQGADYGYTF.

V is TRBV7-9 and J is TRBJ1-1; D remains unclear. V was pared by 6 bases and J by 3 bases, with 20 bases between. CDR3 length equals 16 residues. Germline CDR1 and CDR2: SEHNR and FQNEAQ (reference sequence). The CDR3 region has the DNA TGTGCCAGCAGACCCTCTTTGAGTTCTGTATACACTGAAGCTTTCTTT. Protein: CASRPSLSSVYTEAFF.

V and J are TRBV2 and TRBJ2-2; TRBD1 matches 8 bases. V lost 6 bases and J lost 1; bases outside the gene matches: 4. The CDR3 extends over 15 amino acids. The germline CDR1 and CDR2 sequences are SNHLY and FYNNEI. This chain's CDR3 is CASSATGVNTGELFF. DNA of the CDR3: TGTGCCAGCAGCGCGACAGGGGTGAACACCGGGGAGCTGTTTTTT.

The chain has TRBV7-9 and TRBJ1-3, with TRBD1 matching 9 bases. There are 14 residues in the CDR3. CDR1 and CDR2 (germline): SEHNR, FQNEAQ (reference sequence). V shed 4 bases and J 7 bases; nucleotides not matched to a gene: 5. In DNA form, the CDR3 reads TGTGCCAGCAGCTGGACAGGGGAGGCGAACACCATATATTTT. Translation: CASSWTGEANTIYF. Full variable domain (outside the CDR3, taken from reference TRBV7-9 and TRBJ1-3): DTGVSQNPRHKITKRGQNVTFRCDPISEHNRLYWYRQTLGQGPEFLTYFQNEAQLEKSRLLSDRFSAERPKGSFSTLEIQRTEQGDSAMYLCASSWTGEANTIYFGEGSWLTVV.

DNA of the CDR3: TGTGCCAGCAGCTTAGATCTAGGTAACCTGCTAAGCAATGAGCAGTTCTTC. Amino acid sequence: CASSLDLGNLLSNEQFF. The chain couples TRBV11-2 to TRBJ2-1; D is undetermined. In germline, CDR1 is SGHAT, CDR2 FQNNGV. This CDR3 has 17 amino acids. The V and J ends lost 0 bases and 6 bases respectively, with 18 bases between them.

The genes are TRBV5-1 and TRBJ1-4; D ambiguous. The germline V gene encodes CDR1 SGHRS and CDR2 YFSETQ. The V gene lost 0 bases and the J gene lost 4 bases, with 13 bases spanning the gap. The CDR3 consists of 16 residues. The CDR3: CASSLGAGGNNEKLFF. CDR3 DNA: TGCGCCAGCAGCTTGGGGGCAGGAGGAAATAATGAAAAACTGTTTTTT.

CDR3 DNA sequence: TGTGCCACCAGTGATCGGCGACTAGCGGGGGGCCAAGAGACCCAGTACTTC. This codes for CATSDRRLAGGQETQYF. The gene calls are TRBV24-1 and TRBJ2-5; TRBD2 matches at 13 bases. Germline V gene lookup returns CDR1 KGHDR and CDR2 SFDVKD. This CDR3 comprises 17 residues. The V segment lost 3 bases and the J segment 1 base; nucleotides outside the gene matches: 4.

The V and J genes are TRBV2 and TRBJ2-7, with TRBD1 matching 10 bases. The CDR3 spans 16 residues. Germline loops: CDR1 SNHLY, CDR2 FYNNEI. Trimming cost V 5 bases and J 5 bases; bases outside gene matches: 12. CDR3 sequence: CASSQGQGTPRDEQYF. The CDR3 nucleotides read TGTGCCAGCAGTCAGGGACAGGGGACCCCGCGGGACGAGCAGTACTTC.

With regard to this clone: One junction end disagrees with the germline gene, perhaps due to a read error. In DNA, the CDR3 is TGTGCTAGCAGTTTTGACACGAGCCAGCCCCAGCATTTT. The encoded protein is CASSFDTSQPQHF. This chain connects TRBV7-7 to TRBJ1-5; D unresolved. This CDR3 contains 13 residues. Germline-derived CDR1 and CDR2 are SSHAT and FNYEAQ (reference sequence).

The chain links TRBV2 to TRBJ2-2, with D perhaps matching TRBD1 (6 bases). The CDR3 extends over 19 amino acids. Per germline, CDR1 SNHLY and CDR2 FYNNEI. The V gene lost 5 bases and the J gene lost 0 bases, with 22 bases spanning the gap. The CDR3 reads CASSPRQRYRVSNTGELFF. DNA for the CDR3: TGTGCCAGCAGTCCACGACAACGATACAGGGTATCGAACACCGGGGAGCTGTTTTTT.

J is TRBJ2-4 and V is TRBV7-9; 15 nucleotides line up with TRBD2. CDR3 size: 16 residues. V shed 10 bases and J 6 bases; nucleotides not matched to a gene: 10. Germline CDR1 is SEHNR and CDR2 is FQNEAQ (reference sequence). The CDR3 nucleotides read TGTGCCACGGGACTAGCGGGAGGAGGGTTAGGAAACATTCAGTACTTC. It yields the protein CATGLAGGGLGNIQYF.

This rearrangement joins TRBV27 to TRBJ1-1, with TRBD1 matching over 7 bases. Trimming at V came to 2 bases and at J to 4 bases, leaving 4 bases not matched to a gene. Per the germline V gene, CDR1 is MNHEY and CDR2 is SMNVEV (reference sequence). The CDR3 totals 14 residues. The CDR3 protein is CASSLKQGPTEAFF. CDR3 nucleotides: TGTGCCAGCAGTTTAAAACAGGGGCCCACTGAAGCTTTCTTT.

The CDR3, as DNA: TGTGCCAGCAGCCCCCGGACAGGGGCAGATACGCAGTATTTT. This encodes CASSPRTGADTQYF. The rearrangement joins TRBV7-8 to TRBJ2-3, with 9 bases identical to TRBD1. CDR3 size: 14 residues. CDR1 is SGHVS, CDR2 FQNEAQ, per germline. The J segment lost 4 bases and the V segment lost 5 bases, leaving 4 bases of the junction unmatched.

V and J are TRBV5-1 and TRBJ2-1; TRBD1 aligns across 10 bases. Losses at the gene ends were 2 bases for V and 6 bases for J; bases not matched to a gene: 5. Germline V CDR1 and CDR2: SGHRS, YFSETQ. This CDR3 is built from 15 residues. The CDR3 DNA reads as TGCGCCAGCAGCTTTCCAGGACAGGGGGTCAATGAGCAGTTCTTC. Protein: CASSFPGQGVNEQFF.

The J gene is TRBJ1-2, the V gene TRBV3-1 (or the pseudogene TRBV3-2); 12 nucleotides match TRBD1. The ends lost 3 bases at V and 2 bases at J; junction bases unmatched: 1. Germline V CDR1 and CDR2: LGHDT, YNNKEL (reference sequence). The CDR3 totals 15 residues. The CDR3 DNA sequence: TGTGCCAGCAGCCAGGGGACAGGGGGCAACTATGGCTACACCTTC. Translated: CASSQGTGGNYGYTF.

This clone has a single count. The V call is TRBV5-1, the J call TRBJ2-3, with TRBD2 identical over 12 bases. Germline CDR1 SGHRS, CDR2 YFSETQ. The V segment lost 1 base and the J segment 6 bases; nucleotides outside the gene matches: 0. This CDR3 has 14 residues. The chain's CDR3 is CASSLTSGGDTQYF. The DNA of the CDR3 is TGCGCCAGCAGCTTGACTAGCGGGGGGGATACGCAGTATTTT.